This TCR beta chain appears in the sequencing data of a study of T cell responses to AZD1222 COVID-19 vaccine. Some clones are missing from TCRdb's copy, which holds only in-frame ones; the method was immunoSEQ multiplex PCR. The sample lists approximately 140,000 clones, 75% to 95% seen once, with 1.5% to 2% in the top ten. Pooling was applied to second doses at about 4 or about 12 weeks. The clonotype comes from an adult who received the AZD1222 COVID-19 vaccine. The sample was peripheral blood, taken 28 days after the second AZD1222 dose.

CDR3 coding DNA: TGTGCCAGCAGCCCCATGAGCGGGAGGTCCAACGGGGAGCTGTTTTTT. It encodes CASSPMSGRSNGELFF. The V call is TRBV13, the J call TRBJ2-2; 9 positions match TRBD2. J gave up 7 bases and V 5 bases, and 11 bases lay outside the gene matches. Germline V gene sequence: CDR1 PRHDT, CDR2 FYEKMQ (reference sequence). The CDR3 length is 16 residues.